The sequence of this TCR beta chain was determined in a study of PD-1 blockade in classical Hodgkin lymphoma. As for this clone: Its antigen is unidentified.

Data came from immunoSEQ multiplex PCR; TCRdb stores just in-frame clones and leaves some out. Here the sample spans more than 30,000 clones, about 86% being singletons. Notes on the study in general: CD8+ TCR diversity did not rise significantly by C4D1, unlike CD4+. Healthy donors were reported to have higher baseline TCR diversity than newly diagnosed patients. Exclusion covered patients beginning nivolumab under 1 year post-ASCT.

All patients relapsed after autologous stem cell transplantation, and brentuximab vedotin exposure varied. This clonotype was obtained from a human donor with classical Hodgkin lymphoma. This specimen was peripheral blood mononuclear cells (PBMCs), taken before the second cycle of nivolumab.

The CDR3 region is CSVVDPGTRDNEQFF. CDR3 nucleotides: TGCAGCGTTGTGGATCCCGGGACTAGGGACAATGAGCAGTTCTTC. The rearrangement links TRBV29-1 to TRBJ2-1, with TRBD2 matching 8 bases. Germline CDR1 SQVTM, CDR2 ANQGSEA. This CDR3 region has 15 residues. V trimming: 4 bases; J trimming: 5 bases; junction bases outside the gene matches: 10.